These 21 T cell receptor beta chains were all obtained from the same sample, sequenced in a study of T cell repertoires in cytomegalovirus infection. From the reads, TCRdb called clonotypes with MiXCR, one entry per CDR3 protein. The sample holds fewer than 300,000 distinct CDR3 sequences, about 23% seen once. Input material: PBMCs. The source of these receptors is a human donor in good health (CMV status not recorded). Some clones in this sample may be carry-over from other donors' samples.

This chain joins TRBV29-1 and TRBJ2-5; the D gene could be TRBD1 or TRBD2 (5 bases each). Trimming removed 0 bases at V and 5 bases at J, with 22 bases between. Germline values: CDR1 SQVTM, CDR2 ANQGSEA. The CDR3 runs to 17 residues. CDR3 coding DNA: TGCAGCGTTGAAGAAAACTTCAGATGGGGGTCTATGGAGACCCAGTACTTC. Amino acid sequence: CSVEENFRWGSMETQYF.

This clonotype appeared many times. The rearrangement joins TRBV7-9 to TRBJ2-1, with D hard to call. Between the trimmed V and J ends, which lost 4 bases and 5 bases, there was a span of 15 bases. Germline CDR1 and CDR2: SEHNR and FQNEAQ (reference sequence). CDR3 size: 15 residues. In DNA, the CDR3 is TGTGCCAGCAGCTCTATCCTCTTTCGGCACAATGAGCAGTTCTTC. Residues: CASSSILFRHNEQFF. The variable domain in full, with the rest retrieved from reference TRBV7-9 and TRBJ2-1, is DTGVSQNPRHKITKRGQNVTFRCDPISEHNRLYWYRQTLGQGPEFLTYFQNEAQLEKSRLLSDRFSAERPKGSFSTLEIQRTEQGDSAMYLCASSSILFRHNEQFFGPGTRLTVL.

This clonotype was picked up many times. This chain joins TRBV11-2 and TRBJ1-2; D is ambiguous. Trimming removed 0 bases from V and 3 bases from J, with 11 bases in between. In germline, CDR1 is SGHAT, CDR2 FQNNGV. This CDR3 comprises 15 residues. The CDR3: CASSLDLSGDYGYTF. The DNA for the CDR3 is TGTGCCAGCAGCTTAGATCTCTCCGGGGACTATGGCTACACCTTC.

This clonotype has at least ten counts. The chain joins TRBV6-2 or TRBV6-3 to TRBJ2-7; TRBD2 aligns across 8 bases. The V gene's germline CDR1 is MNHEY and CDR2 SVGEGT. V dropped 5 bases and J dropped 2; count of bases not matched to a gene: 8. The CDR3 is made up of 15 amino acids. Here the CDR3 reads CASSRQGAGAYEQYF. CDR3 bases: TGTGCCAGCAGTCGCCAGGGAGCGGGGGCCTACGAGCAGTACTTC.

This clonotype appeared many times. The chain combines TRBV11-2 with TRBJ2-7; D remains ambiguous. Trimming shortened V by 2 bases and J by 1 base, and 6 bases separated the two germline ends. The CDR3 is 13 amino acids. In germline, CDR1 is SGHAT, CDR2 FQNNGV. For the CDR3, the DNA is TGTGCCAGCAGCTTAAGTAGGTCCTACGAGCAGTACTTC. This encodes CASSLSRSYEQYF.

This chain links TRBV5-1 with TRBJ2-1; D is perhaps TRBD2 (5 bases). Between the trimmed V and J ends, which lost 5 bases and 8 bases, there was a span of 11 bases. Per germline, CDR1 SGHRS and CDR2 YFSETQ. The CDR3 is 12 amino acids. The CDR3 DNA reads TGCGCCAGCAGGGTGATCGGGGATGAGCAGTTCTTC. The encoded protein is CASRVIGDEQFF.

The V and J genes are TRBV19 and TRBJ1-1; D gene unclear. This CDR3 spans 15 amino acids. Germline-derived CDR1 and CDR2 are LNHDA and SQIVND (reference sequence). Trimming removed 5 bases at V and 4 bases at J, with 17 bases between. CDR3 nucleotide sequence: TGTGCCAGTAGTCTCCCCCCCCTACAAGGCACTGAAGCTTTCTTT. It yields the protein CASSLPPLQGTEAFF.

This clonotype was counted a few times. The chain couples TRBV5-1 to TRBJ2-7; D gene uncertain. Deletions cut 0 bases from V and 7 bases from J, with 11 bases between. The CDR3 totals 13 residues. CDR1 SGHRS and CDR2 YFSETQ come from the germline V gene. CDR3 region: CASSLVAEGEQYF. The CDR3 DNA is TGCGCCAGCAGCTTGGTGGCAGAAGGAGAGCAGTACTTC.

This clonotype was seen only a few times. V is TRBV6-2 or TRBV6-3 and J is TRBJ2-7; D unresolved. The ends were cut back, 5 bases at V and 2 bases at J, with 10 bases in the middle. The CDR3 is 13 residues long. CDR1 is MNHEY, CDR2 SVGEGT, per germline. CDR3 sequence (DNA): TGTGCCAGCAGTCCGTCAACCCCCTACGAGCAGTACTTC. Translation gives CASSPSTPYEQYF.

This clonotype was counted a few times. The chain joins TRBV29-1 to TRBJ2-3; TRBD1 matches at 7 bases. The V segment lost 5 bases and the J segment 4 bases; nucleotides outside the gene matches: 3. The germline V gene encodes CDR1 SQVTM and CDR2 ANQGSEA. The CDR3 length is 12 residues. The CDR3 loop reads CSVRQGADTQYF. The DNA for the CDR3 is TGCAGCGTTAGACAGGGTGCAGATACGCAGTATTTT.

This clonotype was recorded a few times. This chain joins TRBV4-3 and TRBJ1-2, with D possibly being TRBD1 (6 bases). The CDR3 covers 15 residues. The V and J ends lost 0 bases and 3 bases respectively, with 11 bases between them. Germline loops: CDR1 LGHNA, CDR2 YSLEER. This CDR3 reads CASSQEVRGHYGYTF. The CDR3 DNA reads as TGCGCCAGCAGCCAAGAAGTACGGGGGCACTATGGCTACACCTTC.

V usage is TRBV29-1 and J usage is TRBJ1-1, with 7 bases matching TRBD1. The CDR3 is 16 residues long. Germline V CDR1 and CDR2: SQVTM, ANQGSEA. V shed 4 bases, J shed 1 base, and the junction held 12 bases outside the gene matches. The CDR3 region has the DNA TGCAGCGTTGCCCAATTTGCCGGGACAGCGAACACTGAAGCTTTCTTT. It yields the protein CSVAQFAGTANTEAFF.

The V gene is TRBV20-1, the J gene TRBJ1-4; D remains unclear. Germline CDR1 DFQATT, CDR2 SNEGSKA (reference sequence). Trimming removed 5 bases from V and 5 bases from J, with 9 bases in between. CDR3 size: 12 residues. In nucleotides, the CDR3 is TGCAGTGCTCGAGGTCGGAATGAAAAACTGTTTTTT. Its translation is CSARGRNEKLFF.

Ten or more counts support this clonotype. The rearrangement uses TRBV7-2 and TRBJ2-7; 8 nucleotides line up with TRBD1. The germline V gene encodes CDR1 SGHTA and CDR2 FQGNSA. V shed 6 bases and J 2 bases; nucleotides not matched to a gene: 9. The CDR3 is 15 residues long. In DNA, the CDR3 is TGTGCCAGCAGTCGTTCCGGGACAGGTACCTACGAGCAGTACTTC. Translation: CASSRSGTGTYEQYF. Full variable domain (outside the CDR3, taken from reference TRBV7-2 and TRBJ2-7): GAGVSQSPSNKVTEKGKDVELRCDPISGHTALYWYRQSLGQGLEFLIYFQGNSAPDKSGLPSDRFSAERTGGSVSTLTIQRTQQEDSAVYLCASSRSGTGTYEQYFGPGTRLTVT.

This chain uses TRBV10-2 with TRBJ2-5; tentatively, D is TRBD1 (5 bases). CDR1 is WSHSY and CDR2 is SAAADI in the germline V gene. The CDR3 is 15 amino acids. Trimming left V 8 bases short and J 4 bases short, with 20 bases between. The CDR3 DNA reads TGCGCCAGCCGACTCAGGGTGTTGGAAGGAGAGACCCAGTACTTC. Amino acids: CASRLRVLEGETQYF.

The chain couples TRBV15 to TRBJ2-1; 10 bases agree with TRBD2. J was trimmed by 13 bases and V by 4 bases; bases with no gene match: 13. Germline V gene lookup returns CDR1 LNHNV and CDR2 YYDKDF (reference sequence). The CDR3 is 15 amino acids. In DNA form, the CDR3 reads TGTGCCACCAGCAAGGGGCTAGCGGGGGCGACTCCACAGTTCTTC. It translates to CATSKGLAGATPQFF.

This clonotype has at least ten counts. The rearrangement joins TRBV7-2 to TRBJ2-5; D is perhaps TRBD2 (6 bases). The CDR3 is 15 amino acids. Germline CDR1 reads SGHTA; CDR2 reads FQGNSA. Trimming took off 1 base at V and 0 bases at J, with 9 bases between the two ends. The chain's CDR3 is CASSLGDWYQETQYF. The CDR3 coding sequence is TGTGCCAGCAGCTTAGGGGACTGGTACCAAGAGACCCAGTACTTC.

This sequence joins TRBV28 and TRBJ2-5; 8 bases are shared with TRBD2. Germline loops: CDR1 MDHEN, CDR2 SYDVKM. The CDR3 is 15 residues long. V shed 5 bases, J shed 7 bases, and the junction held 12 bases outside the gene matches. The CDR3 spells CASSPLSGGLGTQYF. The CDR3 nucleotides read TGTGCCAGCAGTCCCCTTTCGGGGGGGCTTGGGACCCAGTACTTC.

With regard to this clonotype: A much more abundant neighbour one base away suggests this may be a read error. The J gene is TRBJ1-1, the V gene TRBV7-2, with D uncertain. Germline V gives CDR1 SGHTA, CDR2 FQGNSA. Trimming shortened V by 2 bases and J by 4 bases, and 11 bases separated the two germline ends. This CDR3 spans 14 amino acids. The CDR3 nucleotides read TGTGCCAGCAGCTTATGGCCCACGCTCACTGAAGCTTTCTTT. Its protein product is CASSLWPTLTEAFF.

The chain has TRBV6-5 and TRBJ1-5; TRBD1 aligns across 9 bases. Germline V lookup: CDR1 MNHEY, CDR2 SVGAGI. This CDR3 has 18 residues. V was pared by 5 bases and J by 2 bases, with 13 bases of the junction left unmatched. This chain's CDR3 is CASSPGTGRSSGNQPQHF. The CDR3 DNA reads as TGTGCCAGCAGTCCAGGGACAGGGAGATCTTCGGGCAATCAGCCCCAGCATTTT.

The rearrangement links TRBV20-1 to TRBJ2-7; D is possibly TRBD2 (5 bases). Trimming cost V 6 bases and J 2 bases, with 11 bases left between them. The CDR3 totals 12 residues. Germline V gives CDR1 DFQATT, CDR2 SNEGSKA (reference sequence). The CDR3 loop reads CSADQEAYEQYF. DNA for the CDR3: TGCAGTGCCGACCAGGAGGCCTACGAGCAGTACTTC.